This record concerns one T cell receptor beta chain sequence. The antigen is unknown. The data originate from a study of radiotherapy plus CTLA-4 blockade in lung cancer. Overall study context: Among patients, over 15% showed objective responses, and 30% to 40% had disease control. Overall study results and limits: In blood, tumor-derived TCR clones expanded after radiotherapy plus ipilimumab.

Sequenced by immunoSEQ multiplex PCR; TCRdb stores in-frame clones only, minus some. The table includes fewer than 100,000 clones, 78% detected once. Focal radiation with ipilimumab CTLA-4 blockade was given to patients with chemo-refractory metastatic non-small-cell lung cancer. The ends lost 7 bases at V and 0 bases at J; junction bases unmatched: 9. Germline V CDR1 and CDR2: SGHRS, YFSETQ. This CDR3 is built from 18 residues. The rearrangement links TRBV5-1 to TRBJ2-3, with 15 bases identical to TRBD2. This clonotype was obtained from a human donor with non-small cell lung cancer whose response to radiotherapy plus ipilimumab could not be evaluated. Some clones in this sample may be carry-over from other donors' samples. The sample here was peripheral blood, taken from a patient treated with radiotherapy plus ipilimumab. The CDR3 is CASRRTSGGESSTDTQYF. In DNA, the CDR3 is TGCGCCAGCCGAAGGACTAGCGGGGGGGAATCTAGCACAGATACGCAGTATTTT.